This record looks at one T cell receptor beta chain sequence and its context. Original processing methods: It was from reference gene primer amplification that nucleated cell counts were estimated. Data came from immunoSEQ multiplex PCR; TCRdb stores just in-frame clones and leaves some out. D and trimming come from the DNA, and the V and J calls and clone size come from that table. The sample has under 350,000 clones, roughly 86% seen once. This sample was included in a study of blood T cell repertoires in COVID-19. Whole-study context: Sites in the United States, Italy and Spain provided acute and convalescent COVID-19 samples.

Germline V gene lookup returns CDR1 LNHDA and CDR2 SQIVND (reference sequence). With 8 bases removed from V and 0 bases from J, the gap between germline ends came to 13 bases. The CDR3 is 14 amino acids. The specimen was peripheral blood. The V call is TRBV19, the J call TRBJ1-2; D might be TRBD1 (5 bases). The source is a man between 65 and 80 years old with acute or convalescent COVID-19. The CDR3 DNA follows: TGTGCCAGTTGGAACAGGTTAGCTAACTATGGCTACACCTTC. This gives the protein CASWNRLANYGYTF.